This TCR beta chain was obtained from a study of cytomegalovirus exposure and HLA in healthy donors. Amplification used 60 Vbeta primers and 13 Jbeta primers. The assay was immunoSEQ multiplex PCR, and TCRdb's table has in-frame clones only and misses some. The table lists 120,000 to 150,000 clones, roughly 78% of them singletons, with 2% to 2.5% in the top ten. Study-wide results and limits: According to the study, around 160 TCR beta chains were cytomegalovirus-associated.

The length of the CDR3 is 15 residues. In germline, CDR1 is SNHLY, CDR2 FYNNEI. V shed 5 bases and J 4 bases; nucleotides not matched to a gene: 4. Comment on this clone: Its antigen remains unknown.

The sample comprised PBMCs. The J gene is TRBJ2-6, the V gene TRBV2, with TRBD1 matching 8 bases. The TCR sequence derives from a man younger than 45 in good health and CMV-seronegative. The CDR3 here is CASSLDRAGANVLTF. The DNA of the CDR3 is TGTGCCAGCAGTCTGGACAGGGCCGGGGCCAACGTCCTGACTTTC.